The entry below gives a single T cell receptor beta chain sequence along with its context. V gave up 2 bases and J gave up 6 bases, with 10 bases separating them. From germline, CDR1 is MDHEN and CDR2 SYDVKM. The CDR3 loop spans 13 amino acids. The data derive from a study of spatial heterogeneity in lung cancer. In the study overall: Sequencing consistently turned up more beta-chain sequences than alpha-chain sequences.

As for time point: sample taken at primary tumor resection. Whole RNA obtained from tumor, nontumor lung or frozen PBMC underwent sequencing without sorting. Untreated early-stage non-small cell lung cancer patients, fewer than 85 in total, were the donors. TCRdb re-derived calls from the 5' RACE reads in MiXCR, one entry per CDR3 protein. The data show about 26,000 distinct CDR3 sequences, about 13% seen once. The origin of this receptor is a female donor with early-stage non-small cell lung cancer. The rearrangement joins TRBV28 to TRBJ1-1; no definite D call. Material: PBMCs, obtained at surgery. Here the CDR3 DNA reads TGTGCCAGCAGTTTAATGGATACATCTGAAGCTTTCTTT. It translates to CASSLMDTSEAFF. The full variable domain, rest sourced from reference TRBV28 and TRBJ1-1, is DVKVTQSSRYLVKRTGEKVFLECVQDMDHENMFWYRQDPGLGLRLIYFSYDVKMKEKGDIPEGYSVSREKKERFSLILESASTNQTSMYLCASSLMDTSEAFFGQGTRLTVV.